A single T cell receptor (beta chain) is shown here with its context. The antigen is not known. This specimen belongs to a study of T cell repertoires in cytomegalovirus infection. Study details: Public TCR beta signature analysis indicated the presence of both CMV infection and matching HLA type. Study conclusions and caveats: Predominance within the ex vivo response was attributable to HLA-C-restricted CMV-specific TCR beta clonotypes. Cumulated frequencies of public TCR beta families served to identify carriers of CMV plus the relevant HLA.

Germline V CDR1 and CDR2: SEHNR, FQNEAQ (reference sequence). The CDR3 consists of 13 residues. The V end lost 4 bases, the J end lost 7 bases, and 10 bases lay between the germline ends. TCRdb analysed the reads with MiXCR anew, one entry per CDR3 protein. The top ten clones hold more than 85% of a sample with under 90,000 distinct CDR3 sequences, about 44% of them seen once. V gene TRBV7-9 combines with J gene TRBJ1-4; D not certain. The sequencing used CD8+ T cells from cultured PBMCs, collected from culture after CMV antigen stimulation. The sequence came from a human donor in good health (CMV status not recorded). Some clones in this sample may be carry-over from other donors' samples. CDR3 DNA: TGTGCCAGCAGCTCCCTCCTCCTTGAAAAACTGTTTTTT. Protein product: CASSSLLLEKLFF.